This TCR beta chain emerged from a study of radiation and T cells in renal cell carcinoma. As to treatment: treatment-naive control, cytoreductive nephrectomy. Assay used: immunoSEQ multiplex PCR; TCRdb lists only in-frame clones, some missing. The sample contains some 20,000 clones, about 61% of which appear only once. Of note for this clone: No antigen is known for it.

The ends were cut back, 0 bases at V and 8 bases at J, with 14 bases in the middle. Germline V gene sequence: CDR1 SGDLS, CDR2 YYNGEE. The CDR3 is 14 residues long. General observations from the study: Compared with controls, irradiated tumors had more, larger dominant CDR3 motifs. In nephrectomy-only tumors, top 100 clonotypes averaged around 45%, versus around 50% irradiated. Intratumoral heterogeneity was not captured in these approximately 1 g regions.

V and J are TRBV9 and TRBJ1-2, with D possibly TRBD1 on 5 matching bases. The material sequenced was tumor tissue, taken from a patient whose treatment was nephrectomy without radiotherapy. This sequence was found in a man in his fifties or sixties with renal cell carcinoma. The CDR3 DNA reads TGTGCCAGCAGCGTAGCTGAGAGGGGAGCCGGCTACACCTTC. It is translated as CASSVAERGAGYTF. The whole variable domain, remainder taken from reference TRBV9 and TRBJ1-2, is DSGVTQTPKHLITATGQRVTLRCSPRSGDLSVYWYQQSLDQGLQFLIQYYNGEERAKGNILERFSAQQFPDLHSELNLSSLELGDSALYFCASSVAERGAGYTFGSGTRLTVV.